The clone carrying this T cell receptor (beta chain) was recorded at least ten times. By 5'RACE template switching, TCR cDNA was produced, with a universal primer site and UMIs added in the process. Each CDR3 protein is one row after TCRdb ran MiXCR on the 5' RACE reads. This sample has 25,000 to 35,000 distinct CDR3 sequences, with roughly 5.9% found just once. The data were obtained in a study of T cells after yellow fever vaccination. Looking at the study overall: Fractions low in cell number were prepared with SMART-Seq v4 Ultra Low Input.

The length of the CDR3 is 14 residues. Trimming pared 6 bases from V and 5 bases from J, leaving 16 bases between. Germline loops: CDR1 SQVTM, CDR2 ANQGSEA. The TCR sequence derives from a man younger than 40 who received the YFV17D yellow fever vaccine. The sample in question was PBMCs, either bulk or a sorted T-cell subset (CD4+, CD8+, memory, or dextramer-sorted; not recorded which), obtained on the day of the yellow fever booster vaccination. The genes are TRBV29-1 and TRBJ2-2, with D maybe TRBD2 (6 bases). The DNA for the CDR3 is TGCAGCGTCAGCAAGGGCCGGGGGACCGGGGAGCTGTTTTTT. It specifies CSVSKGRGTGELFF.